This TCR beta chain comes out of a study of T-cell memory formation after mild COVID-19. There are a few counts of this clonotype. TCRdb re-derived calls from the 5' RACE reads in MiXCR, one entry per CDR3 protein. The sample holds more than 300,000 distinct CDR3 sequences, about 13% seen once. Per the germline V gene, CDR1 is LGHNA and CDR2 is YSLEER. Trimming shortened V by 0 bases and J by 7 bases, and 12 bases separated the two germline ends. The CDR3 has 14 residues. The source is a man younger than 35 who had mild COVID-19 (a few samples of this study predate the infection). Cell type and time point are not known. The source material was PBMCs or a T cell subset sorted from them (not recorded which). The chain is built from TRBV4-3 and TRBJ2-5; D could derive from TRBD1 or TRBD2 (5 bases each). CDR3 in DNA: TGCGCCAGCAGCCAAGAGGGGGACGTGGGGACCCAGTACTTC. It encodes CASSQEGDVGTQYF.